This T cell receptor (beta chain) was identified during a study of cytomegalovirus exposure and HLA in healthy donors. Study background: Across 300 to 400 genotyped donors, 65% to 90% landed in the Caucasian-associated ancestry cluster.

PCR was performed using 60 Vbeta and 13 Jbeta primers. The protocol was immunoSEQ multiplex PCR, while the TCRdb copy is restricted to in-frame clones and leaves out a portion. The repertoire holds over 150,000 clones, with roughly 76% as singletons. The germline gives CDR1 SNHLY, CDR2 FYNNEI. The CDR3 runs 14 residues. The V end lost 7 bases, the J end lost 4 bases, and 16 bases lay between the germline ends. In this sample, this clone turned up once. The rearrangement uses TRBV2 and TRBJ1-1; D may be TRBD1 (6 bases). This receptor was identified in a woman between 50 and 59 years old in good health and CMV-seronegative. Sequenced sample: PBMCs. CDR3 protein: CASTTDRQGTEAFF. DNA of the CDR3: TGTGCCAGCACCACAGACAGGCAGGGCACTGAAGCTTTCTTT.